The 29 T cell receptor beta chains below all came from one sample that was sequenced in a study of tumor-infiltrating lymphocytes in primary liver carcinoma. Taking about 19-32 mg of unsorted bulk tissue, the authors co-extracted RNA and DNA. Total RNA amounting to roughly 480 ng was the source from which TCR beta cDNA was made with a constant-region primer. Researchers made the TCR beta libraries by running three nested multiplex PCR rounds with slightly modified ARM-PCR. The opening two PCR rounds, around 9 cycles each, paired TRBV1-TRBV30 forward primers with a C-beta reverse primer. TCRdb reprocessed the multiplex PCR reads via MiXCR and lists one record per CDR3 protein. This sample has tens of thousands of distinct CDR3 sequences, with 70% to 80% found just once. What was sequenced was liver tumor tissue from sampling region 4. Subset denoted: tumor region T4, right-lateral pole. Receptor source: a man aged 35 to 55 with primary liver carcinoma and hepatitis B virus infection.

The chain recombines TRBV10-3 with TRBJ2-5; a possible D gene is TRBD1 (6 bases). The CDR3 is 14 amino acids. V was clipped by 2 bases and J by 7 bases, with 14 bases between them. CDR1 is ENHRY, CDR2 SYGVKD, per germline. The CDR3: CAISEDQGLVTQYF. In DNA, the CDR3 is TGTGCCATCAGTGAGGATCAGGGGTTAGTGACCCAGTACTTC.

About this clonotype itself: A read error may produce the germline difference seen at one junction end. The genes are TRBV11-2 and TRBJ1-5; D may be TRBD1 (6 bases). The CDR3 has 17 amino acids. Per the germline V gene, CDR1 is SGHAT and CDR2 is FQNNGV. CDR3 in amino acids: CASCLIGVTGSNQPQHF. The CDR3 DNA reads TGTGCCAGCTGCTTAATAGGGGTAACAGGGAGCAATCAGCCCCAGCATTTT.

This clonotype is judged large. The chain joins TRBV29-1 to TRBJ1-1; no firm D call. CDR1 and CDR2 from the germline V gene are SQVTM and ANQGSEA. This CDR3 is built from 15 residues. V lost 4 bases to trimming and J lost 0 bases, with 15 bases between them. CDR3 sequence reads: CSVAPGWGMNTEAFF. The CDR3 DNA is TGCAGCGTTGCCCCGGGATGGGGAATGAACACTGAAGCTTTCTTT.

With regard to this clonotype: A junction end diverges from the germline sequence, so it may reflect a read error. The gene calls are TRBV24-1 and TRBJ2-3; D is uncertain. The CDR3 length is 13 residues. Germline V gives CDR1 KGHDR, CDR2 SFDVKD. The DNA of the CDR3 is TGTGCCACCCAAGGCCTCTCCGCAGATACACAGTATTTT. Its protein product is CATQGLSADTQYF.

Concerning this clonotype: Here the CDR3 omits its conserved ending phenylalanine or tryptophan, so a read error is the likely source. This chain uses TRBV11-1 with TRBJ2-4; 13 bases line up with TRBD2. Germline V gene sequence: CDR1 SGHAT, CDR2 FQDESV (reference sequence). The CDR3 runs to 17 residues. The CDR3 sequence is CVSSIPGTSGTKNIQYY. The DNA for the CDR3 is TGTGTCAGCAGCATTCCCGGGACTAGCGGGACCAAAAACATCCAGTACTAC.

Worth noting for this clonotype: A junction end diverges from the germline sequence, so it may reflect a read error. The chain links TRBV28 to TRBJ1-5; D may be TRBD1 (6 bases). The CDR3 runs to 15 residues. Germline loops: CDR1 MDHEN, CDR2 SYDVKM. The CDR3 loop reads CANSPVQGNNQPQHF. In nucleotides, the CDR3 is TGTGCCAACAGTCCCGTACAGGGAAACAATCAGCCCCAGCATTTT.

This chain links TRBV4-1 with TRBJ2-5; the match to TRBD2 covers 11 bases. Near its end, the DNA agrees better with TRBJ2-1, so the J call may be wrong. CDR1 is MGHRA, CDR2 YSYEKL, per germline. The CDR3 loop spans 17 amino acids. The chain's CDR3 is CASSLRGVAGGHSEQFF. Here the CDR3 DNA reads TGCGCCAGCAGCCTCAGAGGGGTAGCGGGAGGGCATAGTGAGCAGTTCTTC.

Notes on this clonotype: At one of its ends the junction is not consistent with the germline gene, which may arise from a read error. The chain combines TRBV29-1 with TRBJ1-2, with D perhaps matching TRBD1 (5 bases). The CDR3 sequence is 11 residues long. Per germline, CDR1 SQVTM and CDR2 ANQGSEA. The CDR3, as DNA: TGCAGCGTGACCGGACATGGTGGCAACACCTTC. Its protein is CSVTGHGGNTF. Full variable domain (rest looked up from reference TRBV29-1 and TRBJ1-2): SAVISQKPSRDICQRGTSLTIQCQVDSQVTMMFWYRQQPGQSLTLIATANQGSEATYESGFVIDKFPISRPNLTFSTLTVSNMSPEDSSIYLCSVTGHGGNTFGSGTRLTVV.

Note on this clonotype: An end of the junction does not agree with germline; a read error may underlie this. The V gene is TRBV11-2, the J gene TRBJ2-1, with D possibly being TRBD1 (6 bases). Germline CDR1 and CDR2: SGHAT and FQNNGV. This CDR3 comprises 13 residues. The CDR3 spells CARSLGQILEQFF. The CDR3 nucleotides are TGTGCCAGGAGCTTAGGACAGATTCTTGAGCAGTTCTTC.

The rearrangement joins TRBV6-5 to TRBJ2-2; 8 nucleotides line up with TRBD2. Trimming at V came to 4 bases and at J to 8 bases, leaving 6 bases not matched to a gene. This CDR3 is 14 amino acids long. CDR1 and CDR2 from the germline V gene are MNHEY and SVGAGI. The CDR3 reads CASSSAGLGGELFF. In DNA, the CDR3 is TGTGCCAGCAGTTCCGCGGGACTAGGAGGGGAGCTGTTTTTT.

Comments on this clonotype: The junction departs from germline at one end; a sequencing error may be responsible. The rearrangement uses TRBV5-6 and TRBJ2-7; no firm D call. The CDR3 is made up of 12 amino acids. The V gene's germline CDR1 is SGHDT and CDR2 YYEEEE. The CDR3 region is CASSFQIYEQHF. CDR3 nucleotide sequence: TGTGCCAGCAGCTTCCAGATCTACGAGCAGCACTTC.

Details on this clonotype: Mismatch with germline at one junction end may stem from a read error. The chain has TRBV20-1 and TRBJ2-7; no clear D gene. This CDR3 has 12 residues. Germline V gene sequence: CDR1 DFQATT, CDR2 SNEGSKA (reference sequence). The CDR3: CCASAEGARQYF. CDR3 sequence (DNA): TGCTGTGCTAGTGCAGAAGGAGCGAGGCAGTACTTC.

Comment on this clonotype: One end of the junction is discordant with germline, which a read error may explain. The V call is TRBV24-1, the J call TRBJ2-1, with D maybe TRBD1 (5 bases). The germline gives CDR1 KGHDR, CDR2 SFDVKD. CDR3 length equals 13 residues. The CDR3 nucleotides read TGTGACACCAGTGATCCCCCGGTCCAGGGGCAGTTCTTC. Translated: CDTSDPPVQGQFF.

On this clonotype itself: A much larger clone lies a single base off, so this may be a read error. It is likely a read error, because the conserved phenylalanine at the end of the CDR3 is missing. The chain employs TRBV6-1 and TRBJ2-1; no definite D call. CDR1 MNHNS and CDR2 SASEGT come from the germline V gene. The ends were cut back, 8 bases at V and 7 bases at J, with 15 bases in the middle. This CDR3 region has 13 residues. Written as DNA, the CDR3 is TGTGCCAGCTGGACCGGTTGGGTTAATGAGCAGTTCTTA. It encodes CASWTGWVNEQFL.

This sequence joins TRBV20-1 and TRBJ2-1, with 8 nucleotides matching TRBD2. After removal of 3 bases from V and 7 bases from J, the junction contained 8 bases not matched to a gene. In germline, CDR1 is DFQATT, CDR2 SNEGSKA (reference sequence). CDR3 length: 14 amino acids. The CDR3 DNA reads TGCAGTGCTAGTTTCCGGACTAGCATTAATGAGCAGTTCTTC. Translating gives CSASFRTSINEQFF.

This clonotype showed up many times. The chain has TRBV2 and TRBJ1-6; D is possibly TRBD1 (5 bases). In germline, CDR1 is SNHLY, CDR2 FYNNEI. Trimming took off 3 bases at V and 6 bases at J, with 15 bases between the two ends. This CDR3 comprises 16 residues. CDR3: CASSERGGRLNSPLHF. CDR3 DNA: TGTGCCAGCAGTGAGAGGGGTGGAAGGCTTAATTCACCCCTCCACTTT.

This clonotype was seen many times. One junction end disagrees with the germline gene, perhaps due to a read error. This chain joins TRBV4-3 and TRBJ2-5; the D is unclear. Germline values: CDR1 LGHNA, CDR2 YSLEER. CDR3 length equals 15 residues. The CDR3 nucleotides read TGCGCCAGCAGCCAAGCAGTCCGTTTGACTGAGGCCCAATACTTC. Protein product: CASSQAVRLTEAQYF.

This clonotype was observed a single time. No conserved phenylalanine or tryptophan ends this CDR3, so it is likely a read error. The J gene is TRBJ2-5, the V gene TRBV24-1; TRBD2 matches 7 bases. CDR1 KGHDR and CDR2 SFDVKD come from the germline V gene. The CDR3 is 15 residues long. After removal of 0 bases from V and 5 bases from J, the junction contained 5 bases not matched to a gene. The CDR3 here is CATSDLGTAGETQYI. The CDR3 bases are TGTGCCACCAGTGATTTGGGAACAGCGGGGGAGACCCAGTACATC.

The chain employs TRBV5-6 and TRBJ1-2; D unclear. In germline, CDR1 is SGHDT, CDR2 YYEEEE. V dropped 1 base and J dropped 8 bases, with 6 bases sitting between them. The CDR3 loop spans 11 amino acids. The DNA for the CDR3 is TGTGCCAGCAGCTTGAACGGGGGCTACACCTTC. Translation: CASSLNGGYTF. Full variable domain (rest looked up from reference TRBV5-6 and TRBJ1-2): DAGVTQSPTHLIKTRGQQVTLRCSPKSGHDTVSWYQQALGQGPQFIFQYYEEEERQRGNFPDRFSGHQFPNYSSELNVNALLLGDSALYLCASSLNGGYTFGSGTRLTVV.

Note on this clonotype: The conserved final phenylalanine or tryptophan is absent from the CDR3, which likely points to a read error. The CDR3 sequence is CASSPIALDMQYL. The DNA for the CDR3 is TGTGCCAGCTCACCCATAGCGTTGGATATGCAGTATCTT. The J gene is TRBJ2-3, the V gene TRBV18, with D possibly matching TRBD2 (5 bases). The CDR3 length is 13 residues. The germline CDR1 and CDR2 sequences are KGHSH and LQKENI.

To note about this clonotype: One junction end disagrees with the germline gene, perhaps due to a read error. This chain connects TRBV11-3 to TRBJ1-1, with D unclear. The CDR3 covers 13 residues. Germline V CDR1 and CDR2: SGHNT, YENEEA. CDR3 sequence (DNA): TGCGCCAGCAGCTTAGTAGTTAACGCTGAAGCTTTCTTT. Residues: CASSLVVNAEAFF. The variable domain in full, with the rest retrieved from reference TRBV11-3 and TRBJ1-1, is EAGVVQSPRYKIIEKKQPVAFWCNPISGHNTLYWYLQNLGQGPELLIRYENEEAVDDSQLPKDRFSAERLKGVDSTLKIQPAELGDSAVYLCASSLVVNAEAFFGQGTRLTVV.

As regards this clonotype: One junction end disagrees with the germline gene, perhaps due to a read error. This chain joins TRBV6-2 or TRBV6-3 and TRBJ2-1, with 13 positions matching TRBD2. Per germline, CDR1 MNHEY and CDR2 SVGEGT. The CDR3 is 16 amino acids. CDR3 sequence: CASSSRTSGRANEQFF. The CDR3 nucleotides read TGTGCCAGCAGTTCCCGGACTAGCGGGAGAGCAAATGAGCAGTTCTTT.

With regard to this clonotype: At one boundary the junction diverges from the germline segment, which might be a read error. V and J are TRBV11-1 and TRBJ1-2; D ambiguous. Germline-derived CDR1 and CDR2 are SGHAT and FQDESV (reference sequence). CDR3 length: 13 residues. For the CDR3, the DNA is TGTGCCAGGAGCTTAGTCCATGACTATGGCTACACCTTC. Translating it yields CARSLVHDYGYTF.

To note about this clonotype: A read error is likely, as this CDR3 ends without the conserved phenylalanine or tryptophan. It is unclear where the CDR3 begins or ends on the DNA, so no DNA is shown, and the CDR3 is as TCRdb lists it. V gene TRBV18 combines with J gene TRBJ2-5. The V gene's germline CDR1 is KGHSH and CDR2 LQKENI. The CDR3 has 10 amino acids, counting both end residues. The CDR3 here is CASSQETQYS.

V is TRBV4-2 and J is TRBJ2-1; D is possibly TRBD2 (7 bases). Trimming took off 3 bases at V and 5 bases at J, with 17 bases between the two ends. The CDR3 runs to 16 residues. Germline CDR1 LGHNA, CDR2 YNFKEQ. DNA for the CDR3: TGTGCCAGCAGCCACTTCGGGGGGCAGGGGAACAATGAGCAGTTCTTC. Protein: CASSHFGGQGNNEQFF.

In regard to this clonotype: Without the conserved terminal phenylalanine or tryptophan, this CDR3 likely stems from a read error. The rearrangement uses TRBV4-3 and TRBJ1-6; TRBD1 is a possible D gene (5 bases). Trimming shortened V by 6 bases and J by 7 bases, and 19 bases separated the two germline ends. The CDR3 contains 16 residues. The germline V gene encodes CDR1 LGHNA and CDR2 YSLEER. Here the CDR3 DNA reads TGCGCCAGCAGATCCTGGGAGAGGGGAAGGAATTCACCCCTCCACTTA. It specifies CASRSWERGRNSPLHL.

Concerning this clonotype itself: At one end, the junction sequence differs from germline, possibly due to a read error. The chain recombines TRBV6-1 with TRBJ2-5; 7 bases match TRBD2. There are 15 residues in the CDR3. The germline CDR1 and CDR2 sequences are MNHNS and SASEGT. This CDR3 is CAGSGQAGDQETQYF. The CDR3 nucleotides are TGTGCCGGCAGTGGTCAGGCGGGGGACCAAGAGACCCAGTACTTC.

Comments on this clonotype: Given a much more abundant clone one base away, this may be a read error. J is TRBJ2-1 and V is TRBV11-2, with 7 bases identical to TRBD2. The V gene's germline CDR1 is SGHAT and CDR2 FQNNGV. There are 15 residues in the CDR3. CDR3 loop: CASSPLAEEYNGQFF. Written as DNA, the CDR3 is TGTGCCAGCAGCCCCCTAGCGGAAGAGTACAATGGGCAGTTTTTC.

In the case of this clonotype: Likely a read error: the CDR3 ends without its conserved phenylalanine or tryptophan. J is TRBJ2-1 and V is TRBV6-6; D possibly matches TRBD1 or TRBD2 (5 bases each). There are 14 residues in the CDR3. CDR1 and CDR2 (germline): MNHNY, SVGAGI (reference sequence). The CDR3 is CVSSYGAADNEQFL. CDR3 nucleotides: TGTGTCAGCAGTTACGGGGCGGCAGACAATGAGCAGTTCCTC.